Each of the 17 T cell receptor beta chains below was sequenced from the same sample in a study of CD4 T cells in relation to SARS-CoV-2 and coronaviruses (dated by TCRdb to about 2021). Antigens for these TCRs are unknown. Library preparation used the immunoSEQ multiplex PCR assay. The source is immuneACCESS, and TCRdb retained only in-frame sequences with V and J called. Part of the clones is not carried over; for the studies checked, unresolved V genes explain less than half of this, and the remainder is unexplained. The sample records around 35,000 clones, 82% of which are singletons. The ten largest account for around 4.8% of the sample. The sequenced material came from naive CD4+ T cells from PBMCs, cultured in vitro. The cell subset or site label on this specimen signifies: naive CD4+ T cells isolated by negative enrichment. Receptors originate from an adult with COVID-19.

The chain links TRBV19 to TRBJ2-2; TRBD1 matches 10 bases. The CDR3 has 15 residues. Germline CDR1 and CDR2: LNHDA and SQIVND (reference sequence). Trimming took 8 bases from V and 3 from J; bases not matched to a gene: 6. The CDR3 reads CASGGGQGDTGELFF. CDR3 in DNA: TGTGCCAGTGGGGGAGGACAGGGGGACACCGGGGAGCTGTTTTTT.

This clone was detected only a few times. This CDR3 reads CASSQSAGGDEQYF. The CDR3 bases are TGTGCCAGCAGCCAATCGGCGGGAGGGGACGAGCAGTACTTC. This chain joins TRBV16 and TRBJ2-7; 9 bases match TRBD2. The V and J ends lost 0 bases and 5 bases, in that order; junction bases with no gene match: 2. There are 14 residues in the CDR3. CDR1 and CDR2 from the germline V gene are KGHSY and FQNENV.

This clone was seen just once. The chain couples TRBV6-1 to TRBJ2-5; D is unresolved. Germline assignment: CDR1 MNHNS and CDR2 SASEGT. The CDR3 sequence is 12 residues long. The germline V and J ends were trimmed by 2 bases and 5 bases, with 6 bases remaining between them. The CDR3 DNA sequence: TGTGCCAGCAGTGAAAATATCGAGACCCAGTACTTC. This gives the protein CASSENIETQYF.

This chain joins TRBV24-1 and TRBJ2-5; D unresolved. Trimming removed 4 bases at V and 0 bases at J, with 5 bases between. The CDR3 spans 13 residues. In germline, CDR1 is KGHDR, CDR2 SFDVKD. The CDR3 loop reads CATSDSNQETQYF. The CDR3 DNA sequence: TGTGCCACCAGTGACTCGAACCAAGAGACCCAGTACTTC.

The J gene is TRBJ1-1, the V gene TRBV19; TRBD1 agrees at 8 bases. The CDR3 sequence is 13 residues long. Germline V CDR1 and CDR2: LNHDA, SQIVND (reference sequence). The V gene end was trimmed by 5 bases and the J gene end by 3 bases; junction bases not matched to a gene: 2. The CDR3: CASSYRGYTEAFF. The CDR3 region has the DNA TGTGCCAGTAGTTACAGGGGGTACACTGAAGCTTTCTTT.

The genes are TRBV7-8 and TRBJ1-6, with D hard to call. The CDR3 contains 12 residues. Looked up from germline, CDR1 is SGHVS and CDR2 is FQNEAQ. V lost 3 bases to trimming and J lost 11 bases, with 8 bases between them. The CDR3 reads CASSFEGAPLHF. Written as DNA, the CDR3 is TGTGCCAGCAGCTTCGAGGGCGCACCCCTCCACTTT. Full variable domain (missing parts from reference TRBV7-8 and TRBJ1-6): GAGVSQSPRYKVAKRGQDVALRCDPISGHVSLFWYQQALGQGPEFLTYFQNEAQLDKSGLPSDRFFAERPEGSVSTLKIQRTQQEDSAVYLCASSFEGAPLHFGNGTRLTVT.

The V gene is TRBV10-3, the J gene TRBJ2-7; 7 bases line up with TRBD1. V trimming: 9 bases; J trimming: 2 bases; junction bases outside the gene matches: 4. Looked up from germline, CDR1 is ENHRY and CDR2 is SYGVKD. This CDR3 contains 12 residues. Here the CDR3 DNA reads TGTGCCATTTCACAGGGGACCTACGAGCAGTACTTC. Translation gives CAISQGTYEQYF.

This sequence joins TRBV4-3 and TRBJ2-7; 7 bases are shared with TRBD1. The CDR3 runs to 13 residues. The germline CDR1 and CDR2 sequences are LGHNA and YSLEER. The ends lost 10 bases at V and 3 bases at J; junction bases unmatched: 9. The CDR3 coding sequence is TGCGCCACGTCGAAGAGACAGGGCTACGAGCAGTACTTC. This sequence encodes CATSKRQGYEQYF.

This clone came up once. V is TRBV11-3 and J is TRBJ2-1; 7 nucleotides agree with TRBD1. The V gene end was trimmed by 4 bases and the J gene end by 9 bases; junction bases not matched to a gene: 6. CDR3 length: 13 amino acids. Germline-derived CDR1 and CDR2 are SGHNT and YENEEA. The CDR3 nucleotides read TGTGCCAGCAGCTGGACCCGACAGGGTGAGCAGTTCTTC. Its translation: CASSWTRQGEQFF.

J is TRBJ2-7 and V is TRBV18; 7 nucleotides line up with TRBD2. Germline lookup yields CDR1 KGHSH and CDR2 LQKENI. The CDR3 covers 15 residues. Trimming cost V 3 bases and J 3 bases; bases outside gene matches: 8. CDR3: CASSPFRDYNYEQYF. In nucleotides, the CDR3 is TGTGCCAGCTCACCCTTCCGGGACTACAACTACGAGCAGTACTTC.

The gene calls are TRBV11-2 and TRBJ2-5; D might be TRBD1 (6 bases). CDR3 size: 14 residues. Between the trimmed V and J ends, which lost 4 bases and 3 bases, there was a span of 12 bases. Germline CDR1 and CDR2: SGHAT and FQNNGV. CDR3 sequence (DNA): TGTGCCAGCAGCTCATACAGGGTCGAAGAGACCCAGTACTTC. Its protein is CASSSYRVEETQYF.

J is TRBJ2-3 and V is TRBV20-1, with D unresolved. The V and J ends lost 3 bases and 2 bases respectively, with 6 bases between them. Looked up from germline, CDR1 is DFQATT and CDR2 is SNEGSKA (reference sequence). The CDR3 contains 12 residues. As DNA, the CDR3 is TGCAGTGCTAGTCCCCACACAGATACGCAGTATTTT. Translating it yields CSASPHTDTQYF.

The chain links TRBV28 to TRBJ1-1, with D hard to call. The length of the CDR3 is 16 residues. V was cut by 0 bases and J by 0 bases, with 11 bases left in between. Germline V lookup: CDR1 MDHEN, CDR2 SYDVKM. The CDR3 DNA sequence: TGTGCCAGCAGTTTATGGCCGATCGGGCTGAACACTGAAGCTTTCTTT. It translates to CASSLWPIGLNTEAFF.

The chain carries TRBV2 and TRBJ2-7; perhaps TRBD1 as D (6 bases). CDR3 length: 13 amino acids. From germline, CDR1 is SNHLY and CDR2 FYNNEI. Trimming cost V 2 bases and J 3 bases, with 8 bases left between them. The CDR3 here is CASSEQGLYEQYF. DNA for the CDR3: TGTGCCAGCAGTGAACAGGGGCTCTACGAGCAGTACTTC.

J is TRBJ2-1 and V is TRBV28; the D gene is possibly TRBD2 (5 bases). Germline V CDR1 and CDR2: MDHEN, SYDVKM. This CDR3 has 15 amino acids. Deletions cut 5 bases from V and 4 bases from J, with 15 bases between. The CDR3 is CASSIVAGNYNEQFF. The CDR3 bases are TGTGCCAGCAGTATTGTGGCCGGGAATTACAATGAGCAGTTCTTC.

The chain recombines TRBV3-1 (or the pseudogene TRBV3-2) with TRBJ2-7, with 9 bases fitting TRBD1. The length of the CDR3 is 11 residues. CDR1 is LGHDT, CDR2 YNNKEL, per germline (reference sequence). V shed 10 bases, J shed 6 bases, and the junction held 4 bases outside the gene matches. This chain's CDR3 is CATTTGGEQYF. The CDR3 nucleotides read TGTGCCACTACGACAGGGGGCGAGCAGTACTTC.

The chain couples TRBV7-4 to TRBJ1-6; maybe TRBD1 (5 bases). V was cut by 3 bases and J by 9 bases, with 12 bases left in between. This CDR3 region has 14 residues. From germline, CDR1 is SGHVT and CDR2 SQSDAQ. CDR3 sequence (DNA): TGTGCCAGCAGCTTGGGCAGGGTAGTTTCACCCCTCCACTTT. This codes for CASSLGRVVSPLHF.